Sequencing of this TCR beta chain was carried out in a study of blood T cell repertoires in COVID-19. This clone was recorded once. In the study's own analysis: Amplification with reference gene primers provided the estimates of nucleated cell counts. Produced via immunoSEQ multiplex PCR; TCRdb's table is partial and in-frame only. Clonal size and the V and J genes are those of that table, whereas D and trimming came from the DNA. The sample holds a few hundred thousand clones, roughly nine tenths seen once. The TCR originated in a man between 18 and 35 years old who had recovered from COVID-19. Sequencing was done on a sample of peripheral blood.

CDR3 coding DNA: TGTGCCAGCAGTATAAACCCGGACAGGGGAATGAGCACTGAAGCTTTCTTT. Translated, it gives CASSINPDRGMSTEAFF. The chain has TRBV2 and TRBJ1-1; 9 nucleotides match TRBD1. V gave up 5 bases and J gave up 4 bases; unmatched junction bases: 14. CDR1 SNHLY and CDR2 FYNNEI come from the germline V gene. The CDR3 totals 17 residues.